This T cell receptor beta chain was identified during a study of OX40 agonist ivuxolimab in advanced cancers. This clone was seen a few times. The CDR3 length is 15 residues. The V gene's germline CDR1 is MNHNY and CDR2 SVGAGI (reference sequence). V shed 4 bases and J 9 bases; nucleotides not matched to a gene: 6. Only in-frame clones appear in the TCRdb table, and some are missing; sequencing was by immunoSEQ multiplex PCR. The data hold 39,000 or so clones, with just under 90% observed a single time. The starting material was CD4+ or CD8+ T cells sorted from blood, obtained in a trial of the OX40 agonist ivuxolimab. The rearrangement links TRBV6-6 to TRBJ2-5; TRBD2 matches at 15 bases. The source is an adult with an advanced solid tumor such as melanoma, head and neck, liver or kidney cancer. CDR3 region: CASSLGLAGGGAQYF. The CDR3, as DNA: TGTGCCAGCAGTTTGGGACTAGCGGGGGGAGGGGCCCAGTACTTC.